A selection of T cell receptor beta chains follows, all from one sample in a study of blood T cell repertoires in COVID-19. Assay: immunoSEQ multiplex PCR; the TCRdb copy retains only in-frame clones and omits some. Found here are approximately 380,000 clones, more than 75% of them singletons; the top ten hold about 1.2%. The sequenced material came from PBMCs or T cells enriched from blood (not recorded which). The receptors stem from a woman in her late teens or twenties who had recovered from COVID-19. CDR3s include the opening cysteine and the closing phenylalanine or tryptophan. The order of the fields is V gene, clone size, J gene, D gene, CDR3 DNA, CDR3 protein. D genes are given only for firm matches. The listing skips clone size in some rows; elsewhere it reads once, few, many or a size class.

TRBV6-5	-	TRBJ1-1	TRBD1	TGTGCCAGCAGGCAGACAGGGTCAGGCGAAGCTTTCTTT	CASRQTGSGEAFF
TRBV5-5	-	TRBJ1-2	-	TGTGCCAGCAGCTCACTAGCCGGTGAGATGTATGTCTACACCTTC	CASSSLAGEMYVYTF
TRBV5-6	-	TRBJ2-7	TRBD2	TGTGCCAGCAGGCCTAGCGGGGGGCCTTCCTACGAGCAGTACTTC	CASRPSGGPSYEQYF
TRBV5-1	-	TRBJ1-2	TRBD1	TGCGCCAGCAAAGTGACAGGGGTGATAAATGGCTACACCTTC	CASKVTGVINGYTF
TRBV11-2	-	TRBJ2-1	-	TGTGCCAGCAGCTTGGCCCCCTACAATGAGCAGTTCTTC	CASSLAPYNEQFF
TRBV4-1	-	TRBJ2-3	TRBD1	TGCGCCAGCAGCCAAGGACAGGGGCACAGCACAGATACGCAGTATTTT	CASSQGQGHSTDTQYF
TRBV6-5	-	TRBJ1-2	-	TGTGCCAGCAGAACCGGGGTTAACTATGGCTACACCTTC	CASRTGVNYGYTF
TRBV9	-	TRBJ2-7	TRBD2	TGTGCCAGCAGCCCCGGGTATAGCGGGAGTTACGAGCAGTACTTC	CASSPGYSGSYEQYF
TRBV5-5	-	TRBJ1-6	-	TGTGCCAGCAGCTTGTCCCCAGGGGCCTATAATTCACCCCTCCACTTT	CASSLSPGAYNSPLHF
TRBV29-1	-	TRBJ2-1	TRBD1	TGCAGCGTTGAGTTTCCGGGACAGGGGTTCTACAATGAGCAGTTCTTC	CSVEFPGQGFYNEQFF
TRBV6-5	-	TRBJ1-6	TRBD1	TGTGCCAGCAGTTACAGGGACAGGGGAGTACATTCACCCCTCCACTTT	CASSYRDRGVHSPLHF
TRBV4-1	few	TRBJ1-5	TRBD1	TGCGCCAGCAGCCATCCCGGGACAGATAGCAATCAGCCCCAGCATTTT	CASSHPGTDSNQPQHF
TRBV3-1/TRBV3-2	-	TRBJ1-2	TRBD1	TGTGCCAGCAGCCAAGAGACGACAGGGGGGTATGGCTACACCTTC	CASSQETTGGYGYTF
TRBV4-1	-	TRBJ1-6	TRBD1	TGCGCCAGCAGCCAAGAGTGGACAGGGGGCGGCCGCCGGGGTTCACCCCTCCACTTT	CASSQEWTGGGRRGSPLHF
TRBV3-1/TRBV3-2	-	TRBJ1-5	TRBD1	TGTGCCAGCAGCCCGGGGACAGGGTTTAATCAGCCCCAGCATTTT	CASSPGTGFNQPQHF
TRBV27	-	TRBJ2-7	TRBD2	TGTGCCAGCAGTTTATCTAGCGGGGGTCTCTACGAGCAGTACTTC	CASSLSSGGLYEQYF
TRBV5-1	-	TRBJ1-5	-	TGCGCCAGCAGCTTGACAGGGTCAGGTCAGCCCCAGCATTTT	CASSLTGSGQPQHF
TRBV4-2	-	TRBJ1-1	-	TGTGCCAGCAGCCCTCAGGGGCCCACTGAAGCTTTCTTT	CASSPQGPTEAFF